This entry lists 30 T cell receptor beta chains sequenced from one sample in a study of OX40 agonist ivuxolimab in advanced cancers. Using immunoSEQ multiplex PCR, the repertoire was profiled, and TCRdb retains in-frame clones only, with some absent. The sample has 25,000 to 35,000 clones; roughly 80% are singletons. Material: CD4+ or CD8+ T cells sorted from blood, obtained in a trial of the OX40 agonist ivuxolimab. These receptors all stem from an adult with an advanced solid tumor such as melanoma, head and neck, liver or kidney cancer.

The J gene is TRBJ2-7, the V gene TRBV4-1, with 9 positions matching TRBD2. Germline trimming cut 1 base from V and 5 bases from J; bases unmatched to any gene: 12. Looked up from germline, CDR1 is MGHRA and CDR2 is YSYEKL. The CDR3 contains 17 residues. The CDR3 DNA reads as TGCGCCAGCAGCCAAGGAGTATTTAGCGGGAGTTTCAACGAGCAGTACTTC. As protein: CASSQGVFSGSFNEQYF.

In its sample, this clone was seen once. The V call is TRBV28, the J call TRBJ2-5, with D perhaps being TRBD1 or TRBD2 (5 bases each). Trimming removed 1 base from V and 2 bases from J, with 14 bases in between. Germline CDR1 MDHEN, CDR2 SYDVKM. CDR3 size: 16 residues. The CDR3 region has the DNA TGTGCCAGCAGTTTATTCGGGACCGCTAATCAAGAGACCCAGTACTTC. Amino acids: CASSLFGTANQETQYF.

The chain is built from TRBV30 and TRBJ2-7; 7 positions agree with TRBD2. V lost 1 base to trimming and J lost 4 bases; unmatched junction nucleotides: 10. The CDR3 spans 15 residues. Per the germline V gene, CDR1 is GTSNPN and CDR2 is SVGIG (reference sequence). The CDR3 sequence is CAWSGGTKVTYEQYF. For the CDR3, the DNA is TGTGCCTGGAGTGGGGGGACTAAGGTGACGTACGAGCAGTACTTC.

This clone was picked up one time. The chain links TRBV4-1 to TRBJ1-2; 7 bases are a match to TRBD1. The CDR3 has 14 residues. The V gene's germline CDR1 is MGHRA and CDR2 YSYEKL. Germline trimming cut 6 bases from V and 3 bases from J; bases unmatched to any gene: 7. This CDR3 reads CASSNGDSDYGYTF. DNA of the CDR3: TGCGCCAGCAGTAACGGGGACAGCGACTATGGCTACACCTTC.

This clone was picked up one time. In DNA, the CDR3 is TGTGCCAGCAGTGACCCCAGAGCCTATGCGGTCGGCTATGGCTACACCTTC. It is translated as CASSDPRAYAVGYGYTF. The chain employs TRBV27 and TRBJ1-2, with D unclear. Germline V gene lookup returns CDR1 MNHEY and CDR2 SMNVEV (reference sequence). Trimming removed 5 bases from V and 4 bases from J, with 23 bases in between. The CDR3 consists of 17 residues.

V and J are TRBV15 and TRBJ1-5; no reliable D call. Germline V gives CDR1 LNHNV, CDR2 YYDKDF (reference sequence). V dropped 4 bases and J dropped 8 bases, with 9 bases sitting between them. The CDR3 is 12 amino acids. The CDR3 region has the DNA TGTGCCACCAGCACCCCTTCGAAGCCCCAGCATTTT. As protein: CATSTPSKPQHF.

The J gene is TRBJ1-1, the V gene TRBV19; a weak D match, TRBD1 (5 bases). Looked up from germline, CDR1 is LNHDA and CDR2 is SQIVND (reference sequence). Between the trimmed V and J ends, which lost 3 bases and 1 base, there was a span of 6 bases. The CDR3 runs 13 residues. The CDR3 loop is CASSIQGNTEAFF. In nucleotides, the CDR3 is TGTGCCAGTAGTATCCAGGGGAACACTGAAGCTTTCTTT.

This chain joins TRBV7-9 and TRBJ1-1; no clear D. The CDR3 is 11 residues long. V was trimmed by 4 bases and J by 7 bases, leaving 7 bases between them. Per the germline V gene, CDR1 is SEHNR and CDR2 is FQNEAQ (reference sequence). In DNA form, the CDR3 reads TGTGCCAGCAGCTCTGAGGGTGAAGCTTTCTTT. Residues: CASSSEGEAFF.

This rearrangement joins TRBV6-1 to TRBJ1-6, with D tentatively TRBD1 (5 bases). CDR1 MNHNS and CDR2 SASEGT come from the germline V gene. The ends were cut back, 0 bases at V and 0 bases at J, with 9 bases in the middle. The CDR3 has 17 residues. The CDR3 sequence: CASSEAPDSSYNSPLHF. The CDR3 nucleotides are TGTGCCAGCAGTGAAGCCCCCGACAGCTCCTATAATTCACCCCTCCACTTT.

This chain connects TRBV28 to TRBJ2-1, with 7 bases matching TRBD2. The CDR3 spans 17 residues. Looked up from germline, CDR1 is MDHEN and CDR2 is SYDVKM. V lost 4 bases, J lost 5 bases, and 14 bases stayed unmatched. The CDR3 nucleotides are TGTGCCAGCAGTTCATTACAGCGGGACTTCGCAAACAATGAGCAGTTCTTC. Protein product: CASSSLQRDFANNEQFF.

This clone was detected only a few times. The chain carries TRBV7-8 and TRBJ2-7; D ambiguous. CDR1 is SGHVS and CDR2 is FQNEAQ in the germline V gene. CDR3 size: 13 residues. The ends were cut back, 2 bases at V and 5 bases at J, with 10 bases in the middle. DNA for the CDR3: TGTGCCAGCAGCTTATGGTCTGGGGACGAGCAGTACTTC. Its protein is CASSLWSGDEQYF.

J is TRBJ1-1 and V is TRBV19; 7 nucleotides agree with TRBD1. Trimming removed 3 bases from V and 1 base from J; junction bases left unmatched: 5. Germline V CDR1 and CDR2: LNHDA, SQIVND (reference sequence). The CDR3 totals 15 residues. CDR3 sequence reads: CASSIPPGGNTEAFF. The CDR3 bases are TGTGCCAGTAGTATCCCCCCAGGGGGGAACACTGAAGCTTTCTTT.

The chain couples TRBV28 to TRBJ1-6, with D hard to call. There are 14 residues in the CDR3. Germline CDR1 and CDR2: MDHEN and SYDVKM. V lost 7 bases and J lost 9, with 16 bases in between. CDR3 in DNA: TGTGCCAGCAACCCCGGAAACAGCGGTTCACCCCTCCACTTT. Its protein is CASNPGNSGSPLHF.

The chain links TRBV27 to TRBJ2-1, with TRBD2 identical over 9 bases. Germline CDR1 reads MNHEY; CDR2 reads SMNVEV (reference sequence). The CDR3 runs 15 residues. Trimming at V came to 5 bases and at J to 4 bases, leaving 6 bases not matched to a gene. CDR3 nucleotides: TGTGCCAGCAGTCCGTGGACTAGCGCATACAATGAGCAGTTCTTC. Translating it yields CASSPWTSAYNEQFF.

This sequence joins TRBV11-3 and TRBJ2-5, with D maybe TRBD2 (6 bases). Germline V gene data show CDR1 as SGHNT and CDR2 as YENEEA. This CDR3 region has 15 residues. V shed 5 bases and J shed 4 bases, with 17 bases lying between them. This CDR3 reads CASSAGTSSPETQYF. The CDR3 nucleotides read TGTGCCAGCAGCGCAGGGACTTCGTCCCCAGAGACCCAGTACTTC.

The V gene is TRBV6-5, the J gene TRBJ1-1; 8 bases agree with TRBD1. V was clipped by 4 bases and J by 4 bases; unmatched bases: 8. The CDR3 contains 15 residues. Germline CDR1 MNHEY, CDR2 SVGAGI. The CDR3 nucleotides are TGTGCCAGCAGTTTGTCATCAGGGGGCGGCACTGAAGCTTTCTTT. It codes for CASSLSSGGGTEAFF.

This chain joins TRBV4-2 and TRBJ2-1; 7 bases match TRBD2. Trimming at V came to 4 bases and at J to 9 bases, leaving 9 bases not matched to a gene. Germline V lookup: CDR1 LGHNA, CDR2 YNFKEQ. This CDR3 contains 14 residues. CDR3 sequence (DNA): TGTGCCAGCAGCCCCGGACTAGATAAAATTGAGCAGTTCTTC. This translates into CASSPGLDKIEQFF.

In DNA, the CDR3 is TGTGCCAGCAGTTACGTGGGAGATACGCAGTATTTT. It codes for CASSYVGDTQYF. The V gene is TRBV6-5, the J gene TRBJ2-3; D ambiguous. Germline-derived CDR1 and CDR2 are MNHEY and SVGAGI. Trimming removed 2 bases at V and 5 bases at J, with 5 bases between. The CDR3 extends over 12 amino acids.

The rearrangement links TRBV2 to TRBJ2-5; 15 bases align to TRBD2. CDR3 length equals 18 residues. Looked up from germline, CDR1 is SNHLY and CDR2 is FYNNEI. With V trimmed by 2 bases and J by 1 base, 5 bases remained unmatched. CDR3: CASSEWGLAGGSQETQYF. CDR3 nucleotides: TGTGCCAGCAGTGAATGGGGACTAGCGGGAGGCTCCCAAGAGACCCAGTACTTC. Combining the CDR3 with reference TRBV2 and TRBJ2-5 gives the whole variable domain EPEVTQTPSHQVTQMGQEVILRCVPISNHLYFYWYRQILGQKVEFLVSFYNNEISEKSEIFDDQFSVERPDGSNFTLKIRSTKLEDSAMYFCASSEWGLAGGSQETQYFGPGTRLLVL.

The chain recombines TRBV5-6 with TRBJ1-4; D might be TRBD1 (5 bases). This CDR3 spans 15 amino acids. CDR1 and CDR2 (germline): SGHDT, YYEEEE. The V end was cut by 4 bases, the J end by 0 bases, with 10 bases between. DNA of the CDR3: TGTGCCAGCAGCCATCCGACAGCAACTAATGAAAAACTGTTTTTT. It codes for CASSHPTATNEKLFF.

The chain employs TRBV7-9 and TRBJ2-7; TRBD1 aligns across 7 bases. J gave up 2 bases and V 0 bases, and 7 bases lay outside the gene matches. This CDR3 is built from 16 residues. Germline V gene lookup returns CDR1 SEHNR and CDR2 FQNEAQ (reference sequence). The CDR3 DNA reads TGTGCCAGCAGCTTAGCGACAGGGAAACGTGCCTACGAGCAGTACTTC. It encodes CASSLATGKRAYEQYF.

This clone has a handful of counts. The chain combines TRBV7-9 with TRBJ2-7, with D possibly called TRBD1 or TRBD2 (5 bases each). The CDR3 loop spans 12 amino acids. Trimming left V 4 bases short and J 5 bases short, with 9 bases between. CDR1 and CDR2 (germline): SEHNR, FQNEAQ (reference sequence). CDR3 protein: CASSSGRDEQYF. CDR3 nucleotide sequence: TGTGCCAGCAGCTCGGGACGGGACGAGCAGTACTTC.

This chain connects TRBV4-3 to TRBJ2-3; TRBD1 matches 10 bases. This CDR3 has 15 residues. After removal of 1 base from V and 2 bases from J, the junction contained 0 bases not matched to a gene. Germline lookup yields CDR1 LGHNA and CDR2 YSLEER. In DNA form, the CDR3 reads TGCGCCAGCAGCCAAGGACAGGGGGCCACAGATACGCAGTATTTT. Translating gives CASSQGQGATDTQYF.

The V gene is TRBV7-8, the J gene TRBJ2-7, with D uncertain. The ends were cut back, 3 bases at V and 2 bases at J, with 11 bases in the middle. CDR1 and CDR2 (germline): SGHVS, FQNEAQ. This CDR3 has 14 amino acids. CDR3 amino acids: CASSFPLYPYEQYF. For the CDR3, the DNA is TGTGCCAGCAGCTTCCCCCTCTACCCCTACGAGCAGTACTTC.

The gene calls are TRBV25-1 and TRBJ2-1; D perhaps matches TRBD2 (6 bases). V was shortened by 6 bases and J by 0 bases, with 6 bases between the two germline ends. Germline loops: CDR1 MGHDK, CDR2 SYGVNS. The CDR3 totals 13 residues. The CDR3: CASSGSSYNEQFF. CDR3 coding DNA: TGTGCCAGCAGCGGGAGCTCCTACAATGAGCAGTTCTTC. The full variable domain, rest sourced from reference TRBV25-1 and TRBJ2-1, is EADIYQTPRYLVIGTGKKITLECSQTMGHDKMYWYQQDPGMELHLIHYSYGVNSTEKGDLSSESTVSRIRTEHFPLTLESARPSHTSQYLCASSGSSYNEQFFGPGTRLTVL.

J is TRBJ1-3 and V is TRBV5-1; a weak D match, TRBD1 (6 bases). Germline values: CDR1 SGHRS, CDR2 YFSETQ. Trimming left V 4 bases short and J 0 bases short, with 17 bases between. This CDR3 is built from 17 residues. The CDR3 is CASSATRTGTSGNTIYF. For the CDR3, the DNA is TGCGCCAGCAGCGCTACACGCACAGGGACCTCTGGAAACACCATATATTTT.

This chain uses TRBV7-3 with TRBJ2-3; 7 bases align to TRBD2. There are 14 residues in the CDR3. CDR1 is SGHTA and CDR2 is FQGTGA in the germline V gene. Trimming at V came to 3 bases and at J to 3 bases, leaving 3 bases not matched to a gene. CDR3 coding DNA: TGTGCCAGCAGCTTGCGGGGGAGTACAGATACGCAGTATTTT. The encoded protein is CASSLRGSTDTQYF.

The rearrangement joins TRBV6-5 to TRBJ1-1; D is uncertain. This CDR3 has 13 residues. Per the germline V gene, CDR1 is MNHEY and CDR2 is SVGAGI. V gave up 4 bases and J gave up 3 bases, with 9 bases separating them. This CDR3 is CASSFNSYTEAFF. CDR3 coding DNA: TGTGCCAGCAGTTTTAACTCCTACACTGAAGCTTTCTTT.

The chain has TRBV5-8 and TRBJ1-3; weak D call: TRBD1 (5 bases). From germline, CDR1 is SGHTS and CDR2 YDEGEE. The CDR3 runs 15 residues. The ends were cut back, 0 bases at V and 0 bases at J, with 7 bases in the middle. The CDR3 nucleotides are TGTGCCAGCAGCTTGGTGGGACTCTCTGGAAACACCATATATTTT. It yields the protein CASSLVGLSGNTIYF.

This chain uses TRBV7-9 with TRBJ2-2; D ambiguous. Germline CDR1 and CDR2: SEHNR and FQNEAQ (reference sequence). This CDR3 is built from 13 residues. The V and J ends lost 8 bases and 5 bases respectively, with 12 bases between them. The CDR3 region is CASSVLKTGELFF. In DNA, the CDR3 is TGTGCCAGCTCGGTCCTAAAGACCGGGGAGCTGTTTTTT.